The T cell receptor beta chain described here comes from a study of OX40 agonist ivuxolimab in advanced cancers. Whole-study context: Patients achieving partial responses numbered three: one hepatocellular carcinoma case and two cutaneous melanoma cases.

This CDR3 contains 13 residues. Per germline, CDR1 MNHNS and CDR2 SASEGT. The V end lost 2 bases, the J end lost 9 bases, and 13 bases lay between the germline ends. Generated by immunoSEQ multiplex PCR, the TCRdb table keeps only in-frame clones and is missing some. The sample shows roughly 89,000 clones, under 90% of them seen only once. The TCR comes from an adult with an advanced solid tumor such as melanoma, head and neck, liver or kidney cancer. The material was CD4+ or CD8+ T cells sorted from blood, obtained in a trial of the OX40 agonist ivuxolimab. V usage is TRBV6-1 and J usage is TRBJ1-2; the D gene is possibly TRBD1 (5 bases). In DNA form, the CDR3 reads TGTGCCAGCAGTGAAATGTATAGGGGAAGCTACACCTTC. It yields the protein CASSEMYRGSYTF.